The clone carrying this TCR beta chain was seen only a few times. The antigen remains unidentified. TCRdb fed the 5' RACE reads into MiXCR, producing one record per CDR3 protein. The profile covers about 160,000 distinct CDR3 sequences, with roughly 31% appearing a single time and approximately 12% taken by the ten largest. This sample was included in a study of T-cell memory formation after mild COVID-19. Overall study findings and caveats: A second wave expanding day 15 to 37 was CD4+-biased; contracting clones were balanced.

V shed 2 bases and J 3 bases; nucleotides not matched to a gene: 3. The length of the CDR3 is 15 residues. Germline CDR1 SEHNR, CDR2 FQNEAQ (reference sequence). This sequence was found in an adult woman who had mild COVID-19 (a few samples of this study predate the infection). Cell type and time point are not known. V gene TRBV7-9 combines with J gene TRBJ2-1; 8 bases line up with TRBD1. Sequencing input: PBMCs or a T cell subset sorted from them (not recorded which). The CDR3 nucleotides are TGTGCCAGCAGCTTAAGGACAGGGATCTACAATGAGCAGTTCTTC. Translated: CASSLRTGIYNEQFF.